The clone carrying this TCR beta chain has at least ten counts. Its antigen is unknown. This record comes from a study of CD8+CD57+ T cells in acquired aplastic anemia. For the study at large: On average, sorted CD4+ and CD8+ cells gave 3.2 ug of DNA. Reads per healthy sample averaged around 10 million (CD4+) and 11 million to 12 million (CD8+). Whole-study findings and limits: A significant difference in CD8+ Simpson's diversity between patients and controls was not found. Some 29 CD8+ CDR3 sequences were shared between patients and controls.

TCR beta VDJ and CDR3 profiles were obtained from a genomic DNA template. TCRdb processed the reads anew with MiXCR; each CDR3 protein has one entry. The table lists fewer than 150,000 distinct CDR3 sequences, 48% of them singletons. Looked up from germline, CDR1 is MNHEY and CDR2 is SVGEGT. V lost 3 bases and J lost 7, with 15 bases in between. The CDR3 extends over 14 amino acids. The chain recombines TRBV6-2 or TRBV6-3 with TRBJ2-5, with D unresolved. Sequences were obtained from sorted CD4+, CD8+, or CD8+CD57+ T cells (not recorded which) from PBMCs. This clonotype was obtained from a human donor in good health, serving as a control. Here the CDR3 reads CASSYRRTNGTQYF. CDR3 DNA: TGTGCCAGCAGTTATCGCAGGACCAACGGGACCCAGTACTTC.